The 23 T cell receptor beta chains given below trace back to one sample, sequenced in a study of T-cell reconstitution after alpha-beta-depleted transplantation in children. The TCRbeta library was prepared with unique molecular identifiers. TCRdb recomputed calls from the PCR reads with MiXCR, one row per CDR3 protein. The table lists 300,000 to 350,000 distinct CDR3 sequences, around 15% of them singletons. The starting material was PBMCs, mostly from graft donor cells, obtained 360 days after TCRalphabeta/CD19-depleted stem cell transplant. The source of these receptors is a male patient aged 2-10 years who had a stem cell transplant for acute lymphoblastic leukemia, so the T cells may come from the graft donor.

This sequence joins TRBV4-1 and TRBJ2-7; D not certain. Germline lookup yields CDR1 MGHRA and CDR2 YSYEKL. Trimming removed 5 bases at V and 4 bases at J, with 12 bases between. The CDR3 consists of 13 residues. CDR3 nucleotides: TGCGCCAGCAGCATATCGCCGATTTACGAGCAGTACTTC. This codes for CASSISPIYEQYF.

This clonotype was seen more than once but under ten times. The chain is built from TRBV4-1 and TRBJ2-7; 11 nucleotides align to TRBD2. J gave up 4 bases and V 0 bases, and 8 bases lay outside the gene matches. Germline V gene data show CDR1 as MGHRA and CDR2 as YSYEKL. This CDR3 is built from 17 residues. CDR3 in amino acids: CASSQDPYTSGRYEQYF. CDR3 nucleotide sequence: TGCGCCAGCAGCCAAGATCCTTACACTAGCGGGAGATACGAGCAGTACTTC.

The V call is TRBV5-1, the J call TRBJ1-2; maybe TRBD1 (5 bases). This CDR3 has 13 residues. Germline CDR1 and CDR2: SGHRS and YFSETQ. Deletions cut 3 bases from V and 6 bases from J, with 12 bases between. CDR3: CASSSWGRDGYTF. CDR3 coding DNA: TGCGCCAGCAGCTCGTGGGGCAGGGATGGCTACACCTTC.

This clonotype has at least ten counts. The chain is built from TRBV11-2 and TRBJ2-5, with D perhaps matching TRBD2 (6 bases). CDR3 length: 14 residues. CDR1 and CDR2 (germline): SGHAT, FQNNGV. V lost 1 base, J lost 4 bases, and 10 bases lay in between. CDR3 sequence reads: CASSLVASVETQYF. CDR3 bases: TGTGCCAGCAGCTTAGTGGCTAGCGTAGAGACCCAGTACTTC.

The CDR3 DNA is TGCGCCAGCAGTCAGTTTTCTGCAGGGCCTCGTGAGCAGTACTTC. Translation: CASSQFSAGPREQYF. The rearrangement links TRBV23-1 to TRBJ2-7, with D possibly matching TRBD1 (5 bases). TRBV23-1 is an ORF for which the function is uncertain. V was pared by 3 bases and J by 7 bases, with 19 bases between. The CDR3 sequence is 15 residues long.

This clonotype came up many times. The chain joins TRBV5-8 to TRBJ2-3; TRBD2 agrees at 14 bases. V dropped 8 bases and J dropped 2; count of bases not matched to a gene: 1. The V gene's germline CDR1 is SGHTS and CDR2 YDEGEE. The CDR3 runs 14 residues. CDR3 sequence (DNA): TGTGCCAGGGGACTAGCGGGGGTCACAGATACGCAGTATTTT. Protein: CARGLAGVTDTQYF.

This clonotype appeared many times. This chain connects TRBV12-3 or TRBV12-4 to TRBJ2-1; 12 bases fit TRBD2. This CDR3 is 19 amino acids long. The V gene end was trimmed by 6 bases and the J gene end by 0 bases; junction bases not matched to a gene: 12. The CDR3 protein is CASSLPPGLAGSSYNEQFF. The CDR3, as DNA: TGTGCCAGCAGCCTTCCCCCGGGACTAGCGGGCAGCTCCTACAATGAGCAGTTCTTC.

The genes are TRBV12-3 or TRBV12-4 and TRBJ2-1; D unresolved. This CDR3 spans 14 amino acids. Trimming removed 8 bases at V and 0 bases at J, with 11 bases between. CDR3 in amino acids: CASRRLSSYNEQFF. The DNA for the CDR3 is TGTGCCAGCCGCAGGTTAAGCTCCTACAATGAGCAGTTCTTC.

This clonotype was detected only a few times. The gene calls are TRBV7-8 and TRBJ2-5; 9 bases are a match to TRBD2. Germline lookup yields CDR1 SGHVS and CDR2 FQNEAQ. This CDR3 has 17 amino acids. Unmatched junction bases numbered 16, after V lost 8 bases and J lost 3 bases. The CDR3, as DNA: TGTGCCAGCGGGCCCGCTAGGGCTAGCGGGACCAAAGAGACCCAGTACTTC. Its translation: CASGPARASGTKETQYF.

The DNA for the CDR3 is TGTGCCAGCAGCCAAGGTCCGGGACTAGCCCCCAATGAGCAGTTCTTC. It codes for CASSQGPGLAPNEQFF. The chain links TRBV3-1 to TRBJ2-1; 9 bases align to TRBD2. Germline loops: CDR1 LGHDT, CDR2 YNNKEL (reference sequence). The V gene end was trimmed by 1 base and the J gene end by 6 bases; junction bases not matched to a gene: 7. This CDR3 has 16 residues.

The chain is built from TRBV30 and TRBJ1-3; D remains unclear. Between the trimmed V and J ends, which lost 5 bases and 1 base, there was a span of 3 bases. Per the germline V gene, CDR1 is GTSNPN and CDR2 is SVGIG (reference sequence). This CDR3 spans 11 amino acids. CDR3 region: CAWGSGNTIYF. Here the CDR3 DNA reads TGTGCCTGGGGATCTGGAAACACCATATATTTT.

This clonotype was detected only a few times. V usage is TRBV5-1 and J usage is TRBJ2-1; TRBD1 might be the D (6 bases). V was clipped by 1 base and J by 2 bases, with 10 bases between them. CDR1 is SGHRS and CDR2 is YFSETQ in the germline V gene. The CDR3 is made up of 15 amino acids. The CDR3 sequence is CASSLRGGTYNEQFF. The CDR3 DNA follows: TGCGCCAGCAGCTTGAGAGGGGGTACCTACAATGAGCAGTTCTTC.

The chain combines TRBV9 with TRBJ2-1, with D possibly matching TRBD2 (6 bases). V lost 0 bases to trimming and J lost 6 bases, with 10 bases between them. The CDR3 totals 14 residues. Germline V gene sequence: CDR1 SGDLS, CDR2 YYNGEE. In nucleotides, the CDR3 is TGTGCCAGCAGCGTAGGGAGTAGCGGCAATGAGCAGTTCTTC. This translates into CASSVGSSGNEQFF.

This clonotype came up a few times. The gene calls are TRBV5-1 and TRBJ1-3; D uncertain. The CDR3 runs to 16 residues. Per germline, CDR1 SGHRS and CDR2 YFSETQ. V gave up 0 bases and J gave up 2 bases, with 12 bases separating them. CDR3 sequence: CASSLGVRSPGNTIYF. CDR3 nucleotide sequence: TGCGCCAGCAGCTTGGGGGTCCGATCCCCTGGAAACACCATATATTTT. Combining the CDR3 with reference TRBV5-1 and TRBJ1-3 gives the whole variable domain KAGVTQTPRYLIKTRGQQVTLSCSPISGHRSVSWYQQTPGQGLQFLFEYFSETQRNKGNFPGRFSGRQFSNSRSEMNVSTLELGDSALYLCASSLGVRSPGNTIYFGEGSWLTVV.

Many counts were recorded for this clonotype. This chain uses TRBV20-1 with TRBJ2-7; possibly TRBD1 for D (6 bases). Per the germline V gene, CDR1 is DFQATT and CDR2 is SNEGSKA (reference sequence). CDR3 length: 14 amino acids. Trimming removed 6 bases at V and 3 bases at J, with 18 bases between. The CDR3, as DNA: TGCAGTGCCCTCCGTGGGCCAGGGGTCTACGAGCAGTACTTC. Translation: CSALRGPGVYEQYF.

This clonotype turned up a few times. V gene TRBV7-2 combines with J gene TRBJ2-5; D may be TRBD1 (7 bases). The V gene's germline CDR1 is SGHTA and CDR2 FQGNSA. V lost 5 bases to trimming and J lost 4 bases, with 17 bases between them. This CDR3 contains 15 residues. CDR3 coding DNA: TGTGCCAGCAGCGTCCAGACAGGGAGGTTAGAGACCCAGTACTTC. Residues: CASSVQTGRLETQYF.

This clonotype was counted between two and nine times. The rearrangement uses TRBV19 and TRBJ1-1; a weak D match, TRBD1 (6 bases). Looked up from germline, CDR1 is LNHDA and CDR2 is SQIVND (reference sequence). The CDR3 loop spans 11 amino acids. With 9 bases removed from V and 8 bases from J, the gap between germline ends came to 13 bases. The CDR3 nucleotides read TGTGCCAGCGCGTTAGGGGGAGAAGCTTTCTTT. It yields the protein CASALGGEAFF.

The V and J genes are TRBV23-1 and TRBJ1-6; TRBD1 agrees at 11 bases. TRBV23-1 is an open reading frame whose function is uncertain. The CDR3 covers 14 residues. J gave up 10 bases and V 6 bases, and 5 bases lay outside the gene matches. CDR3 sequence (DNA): TGCGCCAGCAGACTGGGACAGGGGGAATCACCCCTCCACTTT. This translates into CASRLGQGESPLHF.

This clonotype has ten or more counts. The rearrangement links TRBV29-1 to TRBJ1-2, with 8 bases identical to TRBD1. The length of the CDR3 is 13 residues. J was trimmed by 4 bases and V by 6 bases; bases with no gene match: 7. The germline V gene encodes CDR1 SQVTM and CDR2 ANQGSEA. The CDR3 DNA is TGCAGCGTCCGGACAGGGCCTATCTATGGCTACACCTTC. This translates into CSVRTGPIYGYTF.

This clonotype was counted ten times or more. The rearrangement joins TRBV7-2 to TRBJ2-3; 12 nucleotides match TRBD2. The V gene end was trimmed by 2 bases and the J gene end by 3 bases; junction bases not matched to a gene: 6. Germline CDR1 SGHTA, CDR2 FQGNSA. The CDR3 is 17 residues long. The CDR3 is CASSLMTSGSGTDTQYF. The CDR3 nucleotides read TGTGCCAGCAGCTTAATGACTAGCGGGAGTGGGACAGATACGCAGTATTTT.

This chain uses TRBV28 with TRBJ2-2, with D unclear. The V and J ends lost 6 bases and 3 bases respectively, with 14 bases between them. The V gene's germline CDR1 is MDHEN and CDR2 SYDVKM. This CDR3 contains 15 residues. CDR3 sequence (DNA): TGTGCCAGCAGCAAATTTCAACCCCACACCGGGGAGCTGTTTTTT. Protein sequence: CASSKFQPHTGELFF.

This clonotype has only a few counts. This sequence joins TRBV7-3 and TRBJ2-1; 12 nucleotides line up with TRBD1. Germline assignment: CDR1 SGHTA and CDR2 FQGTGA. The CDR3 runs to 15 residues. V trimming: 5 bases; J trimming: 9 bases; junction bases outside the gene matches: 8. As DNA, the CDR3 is TGTGCCAGCAGCGCCGCCGGGACAGGGGGCAGTGAGCAGTTCTTC. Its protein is CASSAAGTGGSEQFF.

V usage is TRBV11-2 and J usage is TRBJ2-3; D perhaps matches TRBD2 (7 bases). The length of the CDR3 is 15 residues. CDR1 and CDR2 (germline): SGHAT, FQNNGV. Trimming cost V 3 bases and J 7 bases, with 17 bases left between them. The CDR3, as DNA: TGTGCCAGCAGCTTCGTCGACGGGGGGCTAAATACGCAGTATTTT. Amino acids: CASSFVDGGLNTQYF. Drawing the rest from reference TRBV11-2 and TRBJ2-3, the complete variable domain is EAGVAQSPRYKIIEKRQSVAFWCNPISGHATLYWYQQILGQGPKLLIQFQNNGVVDDSQLPKDRFSAERLKGVDSTLKIQPAKLEDSAVYLCASSFVDGGLNTQYFGPGTRLTVL.